This TCR beta chain is from a study of cytomegalovirus exposure and HLA in healthy donors (TCRdb year 2017). With regard to the full study: An earlier analysis of several hundred of the donors reported roughly 300 Gb of sequence data and 117 million unique TCR beta sequences from about 200 million T cells. An early release covering 550 to 650 HLA-typed donors comprised approximately 290 gigabases of sequencing data and around 80 million unique TCR sequences. The genetic ancestry cluster associated with self-reported Caucasian donors included 81% of the 350 to 500 genotyped donors. The aim of the study was to test whether cataloging public T cell receptors could identify signatures of past pathogen exposure. The study profiled the T cell repertoires of more than 500 subjects by immunosequencing and related them to cytomegalovirus serostatus. Along with the approximately 670-subject first cohort, a separate validation cohort of over a hundred different subjects was used. To predict cytomegalovirus infection status, the study combined high-throughput TCR immunosequencing, statistical association of individual TCRs with disease status, and machine learning. To study patterns of TCR occurrence, a later analysis re-analyzed previously published TCR beta repertoires from 666 donors and added high-resolution HLA genotyping. Rather than drawing on any new phenotypic data, the later analysis identified candidate immune exposures from TCR beta sequences and the way those sequences occurred across donors. In an earlier analysis of roughly 580 of the donors, high-throughput TCR beta sequencing was used to judge whether each TCR beta V gene segment behaved as functional or pseudogenic. Donor age, sex, ethnicity and CMV serostatus were compiled alongside the repertoire data. A later genetic analysis took genome-wide SNP genotypes for about 55% of the 666 donors and used that subset as a discovery cohort. Every repertoire in the discovery cohort had been generated on one and the same sequencing platform. HLA typing included class I and class II loci at four-digit resolution. Typing coverage differed by locus: A, B, C, DRB1 and DQB1 were typed in roughly 629-630 donors, DQA1 in about 550, DPA1 in around 610, and DPB1 in about 450. Because of strong linkage in the cohort, roughly five DR-DQ haplotypes were treated as single units for association and clustering. Among roughly 400 genotyped donors of the cohort, an average of around 250,000 unique TCR beta nucleotide sequences was sequenced per donor, of which 15% to 20% were non-productive. What the work shows at the level of the full study, not this receptor alone: Because the 87-base-pair reads could not distinguish some IMGT-functional V segments, including TRBV6-2 and TRBV6-3, those segments were excluded. According to a later analysis, most CMV-associated TCR beta chains appeared to be HLA-restricted, and the HLA associations seemed to be driven largely by CMV exposure. In a later analysis, HLA-associated TCR beta chains were found to be more clonally expanded and to have lower generation probabilities than equally common non-associated chains. A cluster of highly shared sequence variants was judged likely to be a technical artifact of the sequencing pipeline. In an earlier analysis of about 550 of the donors, most TCR beta V segments were observed in productive rearrangements about 90% or about 30% of the time, broadly matching IMGT annotations. The authors suggested that the approach could potentially be generalized to other disease states and immunological phenotypes. The earlier analysis of 450 to 700 of the donors excluded roughly 17 rarely observed V segments, including chromosome 9 orphons, because counts were too low. Compared with the approximately 670-donor mean, donors in an Asian-associated ancestry cluster had fewer N-insertions in productive TCRs, according to a later genetic analysis. In a later analysis, TCR association rates were found to vary across HLA loci, with the most associated TCRs seen for DRB1 alleles and the fewest for HLA-C alleles. Specific HLA alleles were associated with around 18,000 TCR beta sequences at a false discovery rate of 0.05 in a later analysis. Only TCR beta chains were sequenced in this cohort, and the absence of alpha or paired-chain data limited detectable features. HLA typing was unavailable for some donors at each locus, so association tests used only the typed subset. The classifier was reported to diagnose cytomegalovirus status with high specificity and sensitivity in both the original cohort and the validation cohort. A further reported finding was that TCR beta sequences accurately predicted the HLA-A and HLA-B alleles for most subjects in the first cohort. A few of the identified cytomegalovirus-associated TCR beta chains were confirmed in vitro to be specific for cytomegalovirus antigens. Across donors, most TCR sequences were observed very rarely, whereas some public TCRs were present in many individuals. An association between a missense DCLRE1C variant and V-gene and J-gene trimming of TCR beta chains was found in a later genetic analysis and replicated in an independent cohort. For the cohort, immune exposure information was limited to CMV serostatus. A total of roughly 160 TCR beta chains were listed by the study as associated with cytomegalovirus. Linkage disequilibrium might explain the correlated functional status among segregating V segments, but an unknown experimental factor could not be ruled out. When HLA alleles, especially DR and DQ, strongly co-occurred, attributing TCR associations to individual alleles was difficult. In a later analysis, several top co-occurrence clusters were reported to appear linked to parvovirus B19, influenza, CMV and Epstein-Barr virus. The presence/absence analyses assumed that sequencing depth was roughly uniform across donors, and that assumption may not be true.

The cohort consisted of 600 or so healthy bone marrow donors. At the time of sampling, all cohort members were nominally healthy, though unrecorded immune exposures were likely present. The donor was CMV seronegative and was included in the group of 352 seronegative cohort members. Every donor gave a peripheral blood sample, and the peripheral blood mononuclear cells from that sample were used for TCR beta sequencing. Genomic DNA was extracted from the blood cell samples with the Qiagen DNeasy Blood Extraction Kit. Library prep was done by the immunoSEQ multiplex PCR assay. The multiplex PCR relied on a mix of 60 forward primers for TCR Vbeta segments and 13 reverse primers for TCR Jbeta segments. The CDR3 region of rearranged TCR beta genes was amplified from genomic DNA by a multiplex PCR assay. On the Illumina HiSeq System, the amplified TCR beta libraries were sequenced as 87-base-pair reads. As for the original processing: A later analysis counted around 72 million unique TCR beta chains across the approximately 700 repertoires, and roughly 11 million of these chains were shared by at least two donors. A nearest-neighbor algorithm error-corrected the raw reads and collapsed the reads into unique sequences, merging closely related sequences to remove PCR and sequencing errors. Alignment of CDR3 sequences to IMGT reference sequences was used to assign V, D and J gene segments. Each retained sequence needed at least a six-nucleotide match to both a V gene segment and a J gene segment. Rearrangements were called productive when the CDR3 lacked stop codons and stayed in frame with V and J; all others were non-productive. Following IMGT convention, CDR3 was defined as the stretch from the second conserved V-encoded cysteine up to the conserved J-encoded phenylalanine. In an earlier analysis of around 570 of the donors, sequences lacking an unambiguous match to a single V gene segment were excluded. In an earlier analysis of about 590 of the donors, a V segment was called functional when productive rearrangements were above 56.7%, and segregating when the standard deviation between donors exceeded 5%. To diagnose cytomegalovirus status from the catalog of TCR beta chain sequences, a statistical classification framework was built. A later analysis assigned V and J genes by comparing TCR nucleotide sequences with IMGT/GENE-DB human TR gene sequences. Using the TCRdist pipeline, a later analysis assigned CDR3 sequences along with most-parsimonious VDJ recombination scenarios. In a later analysis, every TCR beta chain was defined by the combination of its CDR3 amino acid sequence and its V-gene family, and reads without a unique V-gene family were dropped. A later analysis removed over 500 highly shared, low-generation-probability nucleotide sequences to deal with suspected cross-contamination and a sequencing artifact. For each public chain, a later analysis derived a clonal expansion index from normalized ranks of inferred template counts within each repertoire. In a later analysis, generation probabilities were computed using a VDJ recombination model fitted to out-of-frame rearrangements, and the results were checked against IGoR. In a later analysis, hypergeometric tests were used to score TCR-TCR, TCR-HLA and TCR-CMV co-occurrence, with a repertoire-size bias correction applied to TCR pairs. To estimate false discovery rates, a later analysis permuted the HLA or CMV assignments 20 times. A later analysis grouped co-occurring TCRs with DBSCAN, adding TCRdist sequence similarity when clustering within HLA-allele-positive subsets. Co-occurrence clustering excluded repertoires with fewer than 30,000 or more than 120,000 public chains, plus five with anomalous nucleotide sharing. TCRdb retrieved this table from immuneACCESS and kept in-frame rearrangements only. Not all clones are present; in checked studies, unresolved V genes account for under half, and no reason is known for the remainder. D and trimming come from the DNA, and the V and J calls and clone size come from that table. In this sample the table shows 120,000 to 150,000 clones, nearly 90% of which occur a single time. Jointly, the top ten make up about 0.51% of the sample.

As regards this clone: Its antigen is not yet known. No much larger clonotype is one base removed from it; base qualities were not supplied.

Trimming costs V 0 bases and J 1 base, and their ends lie 13 bases apart. Looking up the germline V gene yields CDR1 SGHRS and CDR2 YFSETQ. CDR3 length: 16 amino acids, cysteine to phenylalanine. Only the CDR3 portion is preserved as DNA: 48 bases, with reading frame beginning at the first base. Source material: PBMCs. This TCR was recovered from a woman in her thirties or forties in good health and CMV-seronegative. The chain was built from TRBV5-1 and TRBJ1-1; the best D guess is TRBD1, with 6 bases matching. The CDR3 protein sequence reads: CASSLEGGARNTEAFF. The DNA sequence is given as TGCGCCAGCAGCTTGGAAGGGGGGGCCAGGAACACTGAAGCTTTCTTT.